Listed below are T cell receptor beta chains from one sample, sequenced in a study of T-cell reconstitution after alpha-beta-depleted transplantation in children. Each CDR3 protein is one row after TCRdb ran MiXCR on the PCR reads. The table has about a million distinct CDR3 sequences, roughly 29% seen once; the top ten hold roughly 30%. Specimen: PBMCs, mostly from graft donor cells, collected 360 days after TCRalphabeta/CD19-depleted stem cell transplant. These receptors were obtained from a boy less than two years old who had a stem cell transplant for SCID, so the T cells may come from the graft donor. CDR3s include the opening cysteine and the closing phenylalanine or tryptophan.

J	V	CDR3
TRBJ1-6	TRBV5-1	CASSMDTEVSPLHF
TRBJ1-1	TRBV29-1	CSVRDRVGGTEAFF
TRBJ2-7	TRBV5-1	CASSLSHSGTRGEQYF
TRBJ2-1	TRBV2	CASSELAGVEQFF
TRBJ2-5	TRBV9	CASSPRTGVETQYF
TRBJ2-2	TRBV4-1	CASSQGPASYTGELFF
TRBJ2-1	TRBV11-1	CASSPEGPSQFF
TRBJ2-7	TRBV5-1	CASRQVRGSYEQYF
TRBJ2-5	TRBV20-1	CSARKTSGETQYF
TRBJ1-5	TRBV5-5	CASSPQPVSRNQPQHF
TRBJ2-1	TRBV19	CASSIRASGDNEQFF
TRBJ2-5	TRBV7-9	CASSFAGRGMGGETQYF
TRBJ2-7	TRBV5-1	CASSLAKLGGPHYEQYF
TRBJ2-1	TRBV12-3/TRBV12-4	CASSRDRDYEQFF
TRBJ2-6	TRBV12-3/TRBV12-4	CASSFTRDQGLSGANVLTF
TRBJ2-3	TRBV27	CASSLFSTDTQYF
TRBJ1-4	TRBV29-1	CSVVQQGKNEKLFF
TRBJ1-1	TRBV6-1	CASSDAGAHTEAFF
TRBJ2-5	TRBV15	CATSIRETQYF
TRBJ2-7	TRBV29-1	CSAEGGSSYEQYF
TRBJ1-6	TRBV5-1	CASSLTGQGAPLHF
TRBJ1-2	TRBV6-5	CASTQTGTYGYTF
TRBJ2-1	TRBV2	CASSFQRGASRSSYNEQFF
TRBJ2-7	TRBV28	CASSSQGWHPYEQYF
TRBJ2-1	TRBV12-3/TRBV12-4	CASSSRLAGVMVNEQFF
TRBJ2-7	TRBV5-1	CASSPRGLAGVPGNEQYF